The clone carrying this T cell receptor beta chain was counted a single time. All enrollees were roughly 18 to 90 years old and from roughly 22 US areas. Clinical history as reported by participants underpinned cohort assignment. In the original workflow: By means of reference gene primer amplification, nucleated cell counts were estimated. Libraries were prepared by immunoSEQ multiplex PCR; TCRdb keeps only in-frame clonotypes and omits some of them. D and trimming were read from the DNA, whereas the V and J calls and clone size are those reported in that table. The table has 310,000 or so clones, roughly 89% seen once. The entry originates in a study of blood T cell repertoires in COVID-19. About the research overall: Some COVID-19 samples were acute and others convalescent; all came from the United States, Italy and Spain.

The CDR3 length is 17 residues. V shed 2 bases and J shed 8 bases, with 22 bases lying between them. The sample was PBMCs or T cells enriched from blood (not recorded which). This clonotype originated in a woman aged 18-30 years with acute COVID-19. The chain uses TRBV23-1 and TRBJ2-1; maybe TRBD2 (6 bases). Being an ORF, TRBV23-1 has a function that is uncertain. This CDR3 is CASSQTLEGRLTYEQFF. Here the CDR3 DNA reads TGCGCCAGCAGTCAAACACTGGAGGGAAGGCTTACCTATGAGCAGTTCTTC.